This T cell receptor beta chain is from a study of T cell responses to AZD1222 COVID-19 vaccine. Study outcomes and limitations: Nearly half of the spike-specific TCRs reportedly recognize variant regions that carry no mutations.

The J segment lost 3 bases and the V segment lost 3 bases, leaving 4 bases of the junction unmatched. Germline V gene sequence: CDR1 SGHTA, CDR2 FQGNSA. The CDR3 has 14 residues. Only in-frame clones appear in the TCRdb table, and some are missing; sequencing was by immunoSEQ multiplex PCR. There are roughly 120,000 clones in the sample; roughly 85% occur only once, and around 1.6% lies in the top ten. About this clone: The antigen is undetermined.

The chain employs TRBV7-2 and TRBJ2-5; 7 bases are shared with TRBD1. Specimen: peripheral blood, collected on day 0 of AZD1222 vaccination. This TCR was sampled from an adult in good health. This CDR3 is CASSFGQAEETQYF. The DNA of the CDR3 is TGTGCCAGCAGCTTCGGACAGGCCGAAGAGACCCAGTACTTC.